This T cell receptor (beta chain) appears in the sequencing data of a study of brain T cells in children with intractable seizures. Study results and limitations: Pre- and post-surgery blood differed in depth, so pre-surgery absences may be undersampling. HCMV serostatus was not known, and viral specificity came from CDR3 similarity only. Top 50 brain clonotypes included both public and private clones.

Surgery cases with the highest brain T cell transcript signatures were chosen for sequencing. Pre-surgery treatment included at least one anti-epileptic drug. About this clone itself: Its antigen remains unknown.

Profiling relied on immunoSEQ multiplex PCR, and the TCRdb table lists in-frame clones only, not all of them. The sample holds around 9,000 clones, approximately 69% seen once. The CDR3 totals 16 residues. Looked up from germline, CDR1 is MNHEY and CDR2 is SMNVEV (reference sequence). The V and J ends lost 3 bases and 2 bases, in that order; junction bases with no gene match: 7. This TCR came from a girl aged 2 to 9 with tuberous sclerosis and intractable seizures. This specimen was resected brain tissue, taken at surgery. The rearrangement uses TRBV27 and TRBJ1-2, with 9 bases aligning to TRBD1. CDR3 bases: TGTGCCAGCAGTTTCCTCCCAGGACAGGGGAACTATGGCTACACCTTC. As protein: CASSFLPGQGNYGYTF.